The 7 T cell receptor beta chains below were found in one sample sequenced in a study of OX40 agonist ivuxolimab in advanced cancers. Assay used: immunoSEQ multiplex PCR; TCRdb lists only in-frame clones, some missing. Found here are 55,000 to 90,000 clones, approximately 80% of them singletons; the top ten hold approximately 1%. Sequencing used CD4+ or CD8+ T cells sorted from blood, obtained in a trial of the OX40 agonist ivuxolimab. These receptors all stem from an adult with an advanced solid tumor such as melanoma, head and neck, liver or kidney cancer.

The CDR3 DNA is TGTGCCAGCAGCTTAGATACCCTGGACATACTAAACTACAATGAGCAGTTCTTC. Translated: CASSLDTLDILNYNEQFF. The chain employs TRBV11-2 and TRBJ2-1; tentative D call: TRBD1 (5 bases). The CDR3 sequence is 18 residues long. V shed 0 bases and J shed 3 bases, with 18 bases lying between them. Germline-derived CDR1 and CDR2 are SGHAT and FQNNGV.

The V gene is TRBV11-3, the J gene TRBJ2-1; 9 bases line up with TRBD1. With 5 bases clipped from V and 4 bases from J, the junction kept 6 bases outside the gene matches. The CDR3 sequence is 15 residues long. Germline V gene sequence: CDR1 SGHNT, CDR2 YENEEA. The CDR3 DNA reads TGTGCCAGCAGCGTAGGGACAGGGCTTTACAATGAGCAGTTCTTC. As protein: CASSVGTGLYNEQFF.

The chain is built from TRBV6-6 and TRBJ2-7; TRBD1 matches 7 bases. With V trimmed by 6 bases and J by 1 base, 9 bases remained unmatched. The CDR3 has 15 amino acids. Looked up from germline, CDR1 is MNHNY and CDR2 is SVGAGI (reference sequence). As DNA, the CDR3 is TGTGCCAGCAGCTCCTCCGGGACAGCTTCCTACGAGCAGTACTTC. It is translated as CASSSSGTASYEQYF.

V gene TRBV6-5 combines with J gene TRBJ2-1, with 7 bases fitting TRBD2. This CDR3 is 13 amino acids long. With V trimmed by 2 bases and J by 10 bases, 5 bases remained unmatched. Germline values: CDR1 MNHEY, CDR2 SVGAGI. The CDR3 sequence: CASSYREGREQFF. DNA of the CDR3: TGTGCCAGCAGTTACAGGGAGGGAAGGGAGCAGTTCTTC.

The chain recombines TRBV7-2 with TRBJ1-2, with a weak D call TRBD1 (5 bases). The CDR3 totals 15 residues. Trimming took 3 bases from V and 1 from J, leaving 12 bases between them. Germline assignment: CDR1 SGHTA and CDR2 FQGNSA. The CDR3 region is CASSLEFRDNYGYTF. CDR3 in DNA: TGTGCCAGCAGCTTGGAGTTCAGGGATAACTATGGCTACACCTTC.

The V and J genes are TRBV6-6 and TRBJ2-5; 9 nucleotides line up with TRBD1. The assigned J gene may be wrong: the sequence end matches TRBJ2-7 better. This CDR3 is 15 amino acids long. CDR1 is MNHNY, CDR2 SVGAGI, per germline (reference sequence). CDR3 DNA: TGTGCCAGCAGACCCTTCGGGACAGGGAGAAGCGAGCAGTACTTC. This encodes CASRPFGTGRSEQYF.

V is TRBV5-6 and J is TRBJ2-5; 10 nucleotides match TRBD2. CDR1 SGHDT and CDR2 YYEEEE come from the germline V gene. The J segment lost 5 bases and the V segment lost 4 bases, leaving 8 bases of the junction unmatched. The CDR3 consists of 15 residues. The CDR3 sequence is CASSVSGGAYETQYF. For the CDR3, the DNA is TGTGCCAGCAGCGTGAGCGGGGGGGCCTATGAGACCCAGTACTTC.